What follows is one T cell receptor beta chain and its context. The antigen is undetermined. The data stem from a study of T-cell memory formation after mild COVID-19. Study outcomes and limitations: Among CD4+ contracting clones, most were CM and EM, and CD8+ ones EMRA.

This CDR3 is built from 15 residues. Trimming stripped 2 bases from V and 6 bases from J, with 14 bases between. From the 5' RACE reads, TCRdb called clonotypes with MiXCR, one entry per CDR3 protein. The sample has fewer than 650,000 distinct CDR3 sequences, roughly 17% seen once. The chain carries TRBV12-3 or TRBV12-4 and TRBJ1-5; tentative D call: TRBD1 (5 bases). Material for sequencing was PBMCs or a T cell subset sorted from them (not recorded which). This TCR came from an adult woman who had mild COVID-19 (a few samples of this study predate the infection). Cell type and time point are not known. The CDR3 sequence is CASSLWQGNGQPQHF. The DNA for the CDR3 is TGTGCCAGCAGTTTATGGCAGGGAAATGGTCAGCCCCAGCATTTT.